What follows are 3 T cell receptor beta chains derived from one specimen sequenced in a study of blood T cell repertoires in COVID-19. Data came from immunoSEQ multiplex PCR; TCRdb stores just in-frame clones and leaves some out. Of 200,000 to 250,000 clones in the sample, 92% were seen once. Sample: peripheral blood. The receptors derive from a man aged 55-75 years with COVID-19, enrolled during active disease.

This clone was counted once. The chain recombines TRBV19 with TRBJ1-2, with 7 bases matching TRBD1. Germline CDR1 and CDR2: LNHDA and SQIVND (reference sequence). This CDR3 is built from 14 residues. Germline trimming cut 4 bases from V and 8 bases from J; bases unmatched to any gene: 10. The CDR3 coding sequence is TGTGCCAGTAGTAGACAGGGAACTTTTGACGGCTACACCTTC. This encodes CASSRQGTFDGYTF.

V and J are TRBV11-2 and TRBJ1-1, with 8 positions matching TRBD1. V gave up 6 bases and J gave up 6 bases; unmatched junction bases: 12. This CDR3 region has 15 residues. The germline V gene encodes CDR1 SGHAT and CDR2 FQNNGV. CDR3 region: CASSVVGQGQPEAFF. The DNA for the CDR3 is TGTGCCAGCAGTGTTGTAGGACAGGGCCAGCCTGAAGCTTTCTTT. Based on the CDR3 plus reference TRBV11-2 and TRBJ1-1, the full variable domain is EAGVAQSPRYKIIEKRQSVAFWCNPISGHATLYWYQQILGQGPKLLIQFQNNGVVDDSQLPKDRFSAERLKGVDSTLKIQPAKLEDSAVYLCASSVVGQGQPEAFFGQGTRLTVV.

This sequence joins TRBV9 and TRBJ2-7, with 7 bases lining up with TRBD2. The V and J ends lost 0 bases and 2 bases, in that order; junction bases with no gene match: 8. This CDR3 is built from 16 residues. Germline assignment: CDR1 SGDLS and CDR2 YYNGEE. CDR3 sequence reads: CASSVAGRETTYEQYF. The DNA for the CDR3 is TGTGCCAGCAGCGTAGCTGGGCGGGAGACAACCTACGAGCAGTACTTC.